The subject of this entry is one T cell receptor beta chain. Which antigen it targets is not known. The input lacks base qualities; no much larger clone sits a single base away. The collaborating institutions used their own protocols to collect whole blood in K2EDTA tubes. For TCRbeta analysis, collaborators shipped samples in one of three forms: frozen whole blood, isolated PBMCs, or DNA extracted from either of those sample types. TCRbeta CDR3 regions were amplified from genomic DNA by means of the immunoSEQ Assay, a bias-controlled multiplex PCR. As for the original processing: The number of nucleated cells in each sample was estimated by amplification of reference gene primers within the assay. To quantify the absolute abundance of each unique TCRbeta CDR3 rearrangement, sequence reads were collapsed and filtered. For each sample, productive Simpson clonality was calculated as the square root of Simpson's diversity index across productive rearrangements. Entries here come from immuneACCESS through TCRdb and include only in-frame sequences with V and J called. Some clones fail to appear in such tables; in the studies checked, an unresolved V gene covers under half of the shortfall, and the cause of the remainder is unknown. V and J calls and clone size are given by that table; D and trimming were obtained from the DNA. Present in this sample are approximately 150,000 clones, around 82% of which were seen just once. Of the sample, roughly 11% is held by the ten largest clones.

This entry comes from a study of blood T cell repertoires in COVID-19 (dated by TCRdb to the early 2020s). Context from the whole study: Collaborator samples came from the United States, Italy and Spain and covered acute and convalescent phases of COVID-19. The material from the prospective study consisted of cDNA or gDNA derived from T cells, B-cell-depleted T cells, or PBMCs. The dataset comprised deeply sampled blood TCRbeta repertoires from subjects exposed to, actively infected with, or recovered from COVID-19. The repertoires were released in a freely available public database meant as a resource for research on the immune response to SARS-CoV-2. Samples came from the ongoing ImmuneRACE study (first 160 participants) plus 1,254 subjects from 6 global collaborators. Nearly every sample came with metadata listing a de-identified subject ID, COVID-19 status, age in years and sex. Where HLA class I and class II types were available, the types were taken from metadata supplied by the sample provider, not from assay-based typing.

The investigation overall reported the following: Clinical and demographic metadata were provided uncurated, with the amount varying by source and participant.

CDR1 and CDR2, looked up from the germline V gene, are SNHLY and FYNNEI. Trimming costs V 6 bases and J 1 base, and their ends lie 14 bases apart. From cysteine to phenylalanine, the CDR3 is 15 amino acids long. This entry keeps only the CDR3 DNA: 45 bases, framed from base 1. The chain is assembled from TRBV2 and TRBJ2-3; the D segment could be TRBD2, given 6 matching bases. The clonotype was recovered from a man between 60 and 70 years old with active or convalescent COVID-19. The sequenced sample consisted of peripheral blood. The CDR3 protein: CASRGGLGGTDTQYF. The DNA sequence is as follows: TGTGCCAGCAGGGGGGGACTCGGAGGCACAGATACGCAGTATTTT.